A single sample is the source of the 7 T cell receptor beta chains below, sequenced in a study of PD-L1 blockade in urothelial cancer (dated by TCRdb to the late 2010s). Receptor libraries were prepared by the immunoSEQ multiplex PCR assay. This is the immuneACCESS table as TCRdb keeps it, with only in-frame sequences that have V and J called. A part of the clones is gone; compared with another copy, unresolved V genes explain less than half, and the rest is unexplained. Across this sample there are tens of thousands of clones, with 70% to 80% seen only once. The top ten clonotypes cover approximately 3.6% of the sample. The sequencing used PBMCs, collected around atezolizumab (anti-PD-L1) treatment. The receptors were gathered from a man between 70 and 80 years old with urothelial cancer.

V is TRBV7-2 and J is TRBJ2-5, with a possible D match to TRBD2 (6 bases). Per the germline V gene, CDR1 is SGHTA and CDR2 is FQGNSA. V was pared by 6 bases and J by 5 bases, with 16 bases between. This CDR3 has 14 amino acids. The CDR3: CASSPPRGRETQYF. In nucleotides, the CDR3 is TGTGCCAGCAGTCCCCCGCGGGGTCGGGAGACCCAGTACTTC. The full variable domain, completed using reference TRBV7-2 and TRBJ2-5, is GAGVSQSPSNKVTEKGKDVELRCDPISGHTALYWYRQSLGQGLEFLIYFQGNSAPDKSGLPSDRFSAERTGGSVSTLTIQRTQQEDSAVYLCASSPPRGRETQYFGPGTRLLVL.

The chain recombines TRBV13 with TRBJ2-5; D gene uncertain. Germline V gene lookup returns CDR1 PRHDT and CDR2 FYEKMQ (reference sequence). V shed 6 bases and J shed 3 bases, with 5 bases lying between them. This CDR3 comprises 11 residues. The CDR3 reads CASSAEETQYF. DNA of the CDR3: TGTGCCAGCAGTGCGGAAGAGACCCAGTACTTC.

The V and J genes are TRBV4-1 and TRBJ2-3, with 9 bases matching TRBD2. Germline values: CDR1 MGHRA, CDR2 YSYEKL. The V gene end was trimmed by 4 bases and the J gene end by 5 bases; junction bases not matched to a gene: 10. The CDR3 is 16 residues long. CDR3 amino acids: CASSRGIAGVRDTQYF. As DNA, the CDR3 is TGCGCCAGCAGCCGAGGGATAGCGGGAGTCAGAGATACGCAGTATTTT.

The chain recombines TRBV9 with TRBJ2-7, with D possibly matching TRBD1 (6 bases). The germline V gene encodes CDR1 SGDLS and CDR2 YYNGEE. V was pared by 4 bases and J by 4 bases, with 9 bases between. The CDR3 spans 12 residues. The CDR3, as DNA: TGTGCCAGCAGCCCGACAGGATACGAGCAGTACTTC. It codes for CASSPTGYEQYF.

This chain links TRBV19 with TRBJ2-1, with TRBD2 matching 10 bases. This CDR3 contains 17 residues. Germline-derived CDR1 and CDR2 are LNHDA and SQIVND (reference sequence). Trimming cost V 7 bases and J 2 bases; bases outside gene matches: 11. CDR3: CASKRAGGQGAYNEQFF. The DNA of the CDR3 is TGTGCCAGTAAGCGAGCGGGAGGGCAGGGGGCCTACAATGAGCAGTTCTTC. The variable domain in full, with the rest retrieved from reference TRBV19 and TRBJ2-1, is DGGITQSPKYLFRKEGQNVTLSCEQNLNHDAMYWYRQDPGQGLRLIYYSQIVNDFQKGDIAEGYSVSREKKESFPLTVTSAQKNPTAFYLCASKRAGGQGAYNEQFFGPGTRLTVL.

The chain is built from TRBV6-1 and TRBJ1-1; D is possibly TRBD1 (6 bases). The CDR3 extends over 13 amino acids. In germline, CDR1 is MNHNS, CDR2 SASEGT. The V end lost 3 bases, the J end lost 11 bases, and 16 bases lay between the germline ends. The CDR3, as DNA: TGTGCCAGCAGTGAGGACAGTACCCTTGGGGCTTTCTTT. Amino acid sequence: CASSEDSTLGAFF.

The chain recombines TRBV5-1 with TRBJ2-3; 11 bases are shared with TRBD2. V lost 0 bases, J lost 4 bases, and 10 bases stayed unmatched. Germline CDR1 and CDR2: SGHRS and YFSETQ. This CDR3 region has 18 residues. CDR3 sequence reads: CASSLGAVTSGRSDTQYF. CDR3 in DNA: TGCGCCAGCAGCTTGGGGGCCGTTACTAGCGGGAGATCAGATACGCAGTATTTT.